This T cell receptor (beta chain) was recovered during a study of blood T cell repertoires in COVID-19. At the level of the study: PBMCs, B-cell-depleted T cells, or T cells provided the cDNA or gDNA that made up the material.

J was trimmed by 8 bases and V by 5 bases; bases with no gene match: 10. The CDR3 has 16 residues. The V gene's germline CDR1 is SGHVS and CDR2 FNYEAQ. This clone was picked up one time. Per the study methods: Cell counts per sample came from amplifying reference gene primers. Only in-frame clones appear in the TCRdb table, and some are missing; sequencing was by immunoSEQ multiplex PCR. D and trimming were read from the DNA, whereas the V and J calls and clone size are those reported in that table. The sample holds a few hundred thousand clones, more than 80% seen once. This clonotype was obtained from a woman between 40 and 55 years old with acute or convalescent COVID-19. The sequenced material came from peripheral blood. The V call is TRBV7-6, the J call TRBJ1-6, with TRBD1 identical over 9 bases. CDR3: CASSQNRGRKHSPLHF. DNA for the CDR3: TGTGCCAGCAGCCAAAACAGGGGGCGCAAACATTCACCCCTCCACTTT. Based on the CDR3 plus reference TRBV7-6 and TRBJ1-6, the full variable domain is GAGVSQSPRYKVTKRGQDVALRCDPISGHVSLYWYRQALGQGPEFLTYFNYEAQQDKSGLPNDRFSAERPEGSISTLTIQRTEQRDSAMYRCASSQNRGRKHSPLHFGNGTRLTVT.